This record concerns one T cell receptor beta chain sequence. What it binds is not known. These data originate in a study of long-term antiretroviral therapy in people with HIV. Version v3.0 of the immunoSEQ assay ran at survey level. Target depth was about 35,000-50,000 T-cell genomes per sample. Sequenced by immunoSEQ multiplex PCR; TCRdb stores in-frame clones only, minus some. The sample carries about 28,000 clones, over 75% recorded once. Overall study results and limits: Subsequent to ART, diversity was augmented yet persisted below that of transplant donor controls. Whichever time point was examined, clones expanded before ART dominated the repertoire.

The germline V gene has CDR1 MRHNA and CDR2 SNTAGT. CDR3 size: 20 residues. Trimming cost V 4 bases and J 0 bases; bases outside gene matches: 19. The input for sequencing was unsorted PBMCs, taken 0.5 years after starting antiretroviral therapy. V and J are TRBV6-4 and TRBJ1-2; 8 bases match TRBD1. The TCR sequence derives from a woman aged 18-30 years with HIV. CDR3 sequence (DNA): TGTGCCAGCAGTGTCAGGGGGGGACCGGGACAGGCCCTTCCTAACTATGGCTACACCTTC. This gives the protein CASSVRGGPGQALPNYGYTF.